The source of this T cell receptor beta chain is a study of cytomegalovirus exposure and HLA in healthy donors. Study-wide results and limits: For most TCR beta V segments, an earlier analysis put the productive rate at about 87% or about 30% of the time. Later analysis associated a missense DCLRE1C variant with TCR beta V- and J-gene trimming.

PCR amplification relied on 60 Vbeta primers (plus 13 Jbeta primers). Libraries were prepared by immunoSEQ multiplex PCR; TCRdb keeps only in-frame clonotypes and omits some of them. Here the sample spans under 200,000 clones, 75% to 80% being singletons. This clone has just one count. Its antigen is unknown. Material: PBMCs. This receptor was obtained from a man aged 50-60 years in good health and CMV-seropositive.

The DNA for the CDR3 is TGTGCCAGCAGTTACCTCCGGAGTCCTGGAGGCTACACCTTC. It specifies CASSYLRSPGGYTF. This sequence joins TRBV6-5 and TRBJ1-2; no clear D. The CDR3 sequence is 14 residues long. V was cut by 2 bases and J by 8 bases, with 15 bases left in between. Germline V gene sequence: CDR1 MNHEY, CDR2 SVGAGI.